This T cell receptor (beta chain) comes out of a study of CD8+ T cells in alopecia areata. The wider study: Tofacitinib ran 6 to 18 months, followed by 6 months off drug.

There are many counts of this clone. V lost 5 bases and J lost 1, with 12 bases in between. The CDR3 is 16 residues long. Germline CDR1 MDHEN, CDR2 SYDVKM. Following RNA extraction, reverse transcription yielded cDNA that acted as the sequencing template. Here immunoSEQ multiplex PCR was the method, and the copy in TCRdb shows in-frame clones only, minus some. The sample yields around 120,000 clones, about two fifths seen once. Sample: CD4+ T cells sorted from blood. The chain has TRBV28 and TRBJ2-6; D is undetermined. The source is a human donor with alopecia areata. Written as DNA, the CDR3 is TGTGCCAGCAGTCGAGCTCGGGCATCTGGGGCCAACGTCCTGACTTTC. It specifies CASSRARASGANVLTF.